Included here is one TCR beta chain sequence, with context. This clonotype is classified as medium-sized (0.01 to 0.1%). Its antigen is still unknown. The sample holds no much larger clone one base away, and base qualities are not on file. This entry belongs to a study of T-cell reconstitution after alpha-beta-depleted transplantation in children (dated by TCRdb to between 2015 and 2016). Regarding the complete study: Using TCR repertoire profiling, the study followed T-cell immune reconstitution in a quantitative way in children after TCRalphabeta/CD19-depleted allogeneic hematopoietic cell transplantation.

Library prep was done by PCR. The listed sequencing device is Illumina HiSeq 2500. Molecular barcoding was employed in the preparation of TCR libraries, with unique molecular identifiers being used to normalize TCRbeta repertoire quantification. Using fastp at Q25 and MiXCR, TCRdb reprocessed the public reads and kept productive beta chains. Entries that share a CDR3 protein sequence are merged under the most common genes and DNA. The sample records a few hundred thousand distinct CDR3 sequences, 9% to 10% of which are singletons. In total, the top ten clones hold around 5% of the sample. From the cysteine up to the phenylalanine, the CDR3 has a length of 13 residues. Only CDR3 DNA is held: 39 bases, read in frame from base 1. Trimming takes 1 base off V and 7 bases off J; junction bases not matched to a gene: 0. CDR1 DFQATT and CDR2 SNEGSKA are derived from the germline V gene (reference sequence).

Recombination linked TRBV20-1 to TRBJ2-1; the central 11 bases match TRBD2. This sequence originates from a human donor who donated a stem cell graft to a child with SCID. The sequencing used PBMCs from the stem cell graft donor, collected from the stem cell graft. The bases are TGCAGTGCTAGAGGACTAGCGGGGAATGAGCAGTTCTTC. This codes for CSARGLAGNEQFF.